This is a list of T cell receptor beta chains from one sample in a study of siplizumab effects on memory and regulatory T cells. Assay: immunoSEQ multiplex PCR; the TCRdb copy retains only in-frame clones and omits some. The sample carries tens of thousands of clones, over 80% recorded once. Sequenced material: Tregs sorted from blood. The receptors originated from a human donor in good health. CDR3s include the opening cysteine and the closing phenylalanine or tryptophan. The D gene is left open where the match is weak. The listing skips clone size in some rows; elsewhere it reads once, few, many or a size class.

>-|TRBD2|TRBV5-1|TRBJ2-3
TGCGCCAGCAGCTTAGGCGGGAGGGCGGCACAAGATACGCAGTATTTT
CASSLGGRAAQDTQYF
>-|TRBD1|TRBV7-3|TRBJ1-6
TGTGCCAGCAGCATGGGACAGTCGAATTCACCCCTCCACTTT
CASSMGQSNSPLHF
>-|TRBD1|TRBV11-2|TRBJ1-2
TGTGCCAGCAGCTCCTACGGGACAGGGGGCGGACACTATGGCTACACCTTC
CASSSYGTGGGHYGYTF
>-|-|TRBV27|TRBJ2-4
TGTGCCAGCAGTGGGTCCGGGCTAGCCAAAAACATTCAGTACTTC
CASSGSGLAKNIQYF
>few|-|TRBV5-1|TRBJ1-3
TGCGCCAGCAGCCAGACTGGAAACACCATATATTTT
CASSQTGNTIYF
>-|TRBD1|TRBV5-1|TRBJ2-5
TGCGCCAGCAGCTTGACAGGGGCCGCCGAGACCCAGTACTTC
CASSLTGAAETQYF
>-|-|TRBV11-1|TRBJ2-3
TGTGCCAGCAGCTTAGCGCGGGAAGGGAGTACGCAGTATTTT
CASSLAREGSTQYF
>few|-|TRBV19|TRBJ2-7
TGTGCCAGTAAGGAATCGAGACTACCCACCTCTCTCGAGCAGTACTTC
CASKESRLPTSLEQYF
>-|TRBD1|TRBV5-8|TRBJ1-1
TGTGCCAGCACCCGGGACAGGGGGTACACTGAAGCTTTCTTT
CASTRDRGYTEAFF
>-|-|TRBV18|TRBJ1-1
TGTGCCAGCTCACTGGGAGGGGGGACTGAAGCTTTCTTT
CASSLGGGTEAFF
>once|-|TRBV18|TRBJ1-1
TGTGCCAGCTCACCAAGAGGGGACACTGAAGCTTTCTTT
CASSPRGDTEAFF
>-|-|TRBV2|TRBJ2-6
TGTGCCAGCAGTGAATTCGGGGTTGGGGCCAACGTCCTGACTTTC
CASSEFGVGANVLTF
>few|-|TRBV28|TRBJ1-1
TGTGCCAGCACCCGTCCGGGGATGAACACTGAAGCTTTCTTT
CASTRPGMNTEAFF
>-|-|TRBV28|TRBJ2-1
TGTGCCAGCACCCTCTTAAAGGGAGTAACCTACAATGAGCAGTTCTTC
CASTLLKGVTYNEQFF
>-|-|TRBV9|TRBJ1-2
TGTGCCAGCAGCGGAGGCCGATGGGGGGACTATGGCTACACCTTC
CASSGGRWGDYGYTF
>-|-|TRBV9|TRBJ2-7
TGTGCCAGCAGCGGTACAGGGCGCGAGCAGTACTTC
CASSGTGREQYF
>-|-|TRBV19|TRBJ2-2
TGTGCCTCACGGGGGAAAACCAACACCGGGGAGCTGTTTTTT
CASRGKTNTGELFF
>-|-|TRBV19|TRBJ1-5
TGTGCCAGTAGTATAATGGCGCACGGCAATCAGCCCCAGCATTTT
CASSIMAHGNQPQHF
>-|-|TRBV4-2|TRBJ1-3
TGTGCCAGCAGCCAAGATCGGCGCAGGGTCGGAAACACCATATATTTT
CASSQDRRRVGNTIYF
>-|-|TRBV30|TRBJ2-3
TGTGCCTGGAGTAGCATCACAGATACGCAGTATTTT
CAWSSITDTQYF
>-|-|TRBV6-1|TRBJ1-5
TGTGCCAGCAGTGCCCTTGTGGATCAGCCCCAGCATTTT
CASSALVDQPQHF
>-|-|TRBV15|TRBJ2-3
TGTGCCACCAGCAGAGGACTTGCAGATACGCAGTATTTT
CATSRGLADTQYF
>few|-|TRBV6-6|TRBJ2-5
TGTGCCAGCAGCCAACGACCCAGCGGTCCCCAAGAGACCCAGTACTTC
CASSQRPSGPQETQYF
>-|TRBD2|TRBV6-1|TRBJ2-7
TGTGCCAGCAGTGCCCCGACTAGCGGGAGTTCGGGTACGCGGTACGAGCAGTACTTC
CASSAPTSGSSGTRYEQYF
>-|-|TRBV18|TRBJ2-1
TGTGCCAGCTCTCTTGGGACTTCGAATGAGCAGTTCTTC
CASSLGTSNEQFF
>-|-|TRBV7-3|TRBJ2-2
TGTGCCAGCAGCCCCACCCCGGGACGGGCGAACACCGGGGAGCTGTTTTTT
CASSPTPGRANTGELFF
>-|-|TRBV30|TRBJ1-1
TGTGCCTGGAGTCTCCCCCCAGGGGAAGCTTTCTTT
CAWSLPPGEAFF
>-|-|TRBV19|TRBJ1-4
TGTGCCAGTAGTCCACGAGGTGCTCCAGGTGAAAAACTGTTTTTT
CASSPRGAPGEKLFF
>few|-|TRBV19|TRBJ2-7
TGTGCCACTCGGGACCTGATGAATTACGAGCAGTACTTC
CATRDLMNYEQYF
>-|-|TRBV15|TRBJ2-6
TGTGCCACCAGCAGAGTGCTTCTCTTCGGCTCTGGGGCCAACGTCCTGACTTTC
CATSRVLLFGSGANVLTF
>-|-|TRBV9|TRBJ2-3
TGTGCCAGCAGCGGGAGCACAGATACGCAGTATTTT
CASSGSTDTQYF
>-|TRBD1|TRBV10-1|TRBJ2-7
TGCGCCAGCAGCGAAGACAGGGGTATCGAGCAGTACTTC
CASSEDRGIEQYF
>-|TRBD2|TRBV7-2|TRBJ2-5
TGTGCCAGCAGCTTAGGGCTAGCGGGAGTAGAGACCCAGTACTTC
CASSLGLAGVETQYF
>once|TRBD2|TRBV6-5|TRBJ2-1
TGTGCCAGCAGTTCAACAACCGGGACTAGCGGGTATGAGCAGTTCTTC
CASSSTTGTSGYEQFF
>-|-|TRBV20-1|TRBJ2-3
TGCAGTGCTCGTATGCTGGATACGCAGTATTTT
CSARMLDTQYF
>-|TRBD1|TRBV19|TRBJ1-5
TGTGCCAGTAGCCAGGGACAGCGCAATCAGCCCCAGCATTTT
CASSQGQRNQPQHF
>-|-|TRBV4-2|TRBJ2-3
TGTGCCAGCAGCCAAAGAACAAGTCCTAAGTTTACGCAGTATTTT
CASSQRTSPKFTQYF
>-|-|TRBV5-1|TRBJ2-3
TGCGCCAGCAGCTTGGATGGGGTTCTCACAGATACGCAGTATTTT
CASSLDGVLTDTQYF
>-|-|TRBV6-4|TRBJ2-7
TGTGCCAGCAGTGGGAACCGTAGGGGACACGAGCAGTACTTC
CASSGNRRGHEQYF
>-|-|TRBV6-1|TRBJ1-5
TGTGCCAGCAGCGCTGACGGTAGCAATCAGCCCCAGCATTTT
CASSADGSNQPQHF
>-|-|TRBV15|TRBJ2-6
TGTGCCACCAGCAGGAAGATGTCTTTCTCTGGGGCCAACGTCCTGACTTTC
CATSRKMSFSGANVLTF
>-|TRBD2|TRBV7-6|TRBJ2-1
TGTGCCAGCAGCTCCATCCCAGCGGGAAATCAGAATGAGCAGTTCTTC
CASSSIPAGNQNEQFF
>-|TRBD1|TRBV4-3|TRBJ2-7
TGCGCCAGCAGCCAAGACCTAATCCGGGACAGCTCCTACGAGCAGTACTTC
CASSQDLIRDSSYEQYF
>once|-|TRBV11-3|TRBJ2-1
TGTGCCAGCAGCTTACAGGGGTTAGAGCAGTTCTTC
CASSLQGLEQFF
>few|TRBD1|TRBV30|TRBJ2-1
TGTGCCTGGAGACGGACAGGGGGCAATGAGCAGTTCTTC
CAWRRTGGNEQFF
>-|-|TRBV28|TRBJ1-5
TGTGCCAGCAGTTTAAGGAGTCAGCCCCAGCATTTT
CASSLRSQPQHF
>-|-|TRBV4-3|TRBJ2-3
TGCGCCAGCAGCCCCCTCGCAGGGAAAGCAGATACGCAGTATTTT
CASSPLAGKADTQYF
>-|TRBD2|TRBV5-4|TRBJ2-2
TGTGCCAGCAGCCCCAGGACTAGCGGAAACACCGGGGAGCTGTTTTTT
CASSPRTSGNTGELFF
>once|-|TRBV7-9|TRBJ1-1
TGTGCCAGCAGCTTAGTCCCAGGAAACACTGAAGCTTTCTTT
CASSLVPGNTEAFF
>-|-|TRBV7-9|TRBJ1-1
TGTGCCAGCAGCCGTCTAAACACTGAAGCTTTCTTT
CASSRLNTEAFF